This T cell receptor (beta chain) was found in a study of shared clonotypes between healthy human individuals. Notes on the study in general: It was only blood that was sampled, and tissue repertoires likely differ.

Of note for this clone: Its specificity is not known.

DNA input for the unsorted PBMC replicate PCRs was approximately 300 ng, 31,000 or so T cell genomes. Ten immunoSEQ deep assay plates were used by the authors to sequence unsorted PBMC DNA. The repertoire was sequenced with immunoSEQ multiplex PCR; TCRdb's copy has only in-frame clones and lacks some. The table includes roughly 450,000 clones, 79% detected once. Germline lookup yields CDR1 MNHNY and CDR2 SVGAGI (reference sequence). The CDR3 contains 12 residues. V was pared by 0 bases and J by 9 bases, with 6 bases between. Genomic DNA for unsorted samples, which was extracted with the QIAamp DNA Blood Mini kit, came from around 86 million PBMCs.

The origin of this receptor is a woman in her 40s in good health. Some clones in this sample may be carry-over from other donors' samples. The chain couples TRBV6-6 to TRBJ1-5; maybe TRBD1 (6 bases). The specimen was PBMCs. The CDR3: CASSYSQGPQHF. The CDR3 DNA follows: TGTGCCAGCAGTTACTCACAGGGGCCCCAGCATTTT.